This T cell receptor beta chain stems from a study of shared clonotypes between healthy human individuals (dated by TCRdb to the early 2020s). At the level of the whole study: A couple of women and a few men aged 18 to 49 years were included in the cohort. Per donor, three plates each were used for CD4 naive and CD4 memory, two for CD8 naive, and one for CD8 memory. To estimate repertoire size and how much clonotypes are shared between individuals, the study performed deep sequencing of blood TCR repertoires from 4 to 6 healthy adults. To increase sequencing depth and limit assay-specific biases, TCR repertoire library preparation and sequencing were carried out by different laboratories using diverse techniques. Per donor, leukapheresis produced somewhere between about 0.94 and 9 billion PBMCs.

Donors were healthy HIV-negative adults with no recently reported acute infections or vaccinations. Only Caucasian adults living in Nashville, Tennessee, USA were represented among the donors. CD4+ T cells were enriched by magnetic negative selection; naive cells were then positively selected on CD45RA, and the negative fraction formed the memory subset. Blood was collected by leukapheresis, and PBMCs were isolated by Ficoll-Histopaque density gradient centrifugation and then cryopreserved in liquid nitrogen vapor phase. Analytical flow cytometry was used to check the purity and quantity of every magnetically sorted T cell population. From each sorted fraction, genomic DNA was isolated and quantified by UV absorbance on a Nanodrop 2000c. A note on this clone: What this receptor recognizes is not known. No base quality values were provided; no much bigger clone lies one nucleotide off.

From the cysteine through the phenylalanine, the CDR3 covers 16 amino acids. Only the CDR3 DNA is retained, 48 bases long and in frame from the first base. CDR1 SGHRS and CDR2 YFSETQ are derived from the germline V gene. After removal of 3 bases from V and 4 bases from J, the junction retains 5 bases not matched to a gene. TCR CDR3 regions were amplified from genomic DNA by multiplex PCR using the deep immunoSEQ assay. Extracted genomic DNA from each cell subset was spread evenly across all wells of several immunoSEQ 96-well plates, with each plate serving as a replicate. For sorted subsets, around 200 ng genomic DNA, equal to some 30,000 T cell genomes, was loaded into each replicate PCR. Purified libraries were measured with a Qubit 3.0 fluorometer, size-checked on a Bioanalyzer 2100, and measured again with the KAPA Library Quantification kit. A separate single-read 150-cycle Illumina NextSeq 550 flow cell was used to sequence each immunoSEQ 96-well plate. In the original analysis: Because the immunoSEQ output held only junctional sequences and lacked quality scores, the filtering could not match the filtering applied to full-length reads. To assign V/J genes and CDR3, sequences were annotated using PyIR, a Python wrapper for IgBLAST v1.9, with IMGT germline references. Reads were filtered out if the reads had weak V/J assignments (E-value above 1e-6), no CDR3, stop codons, out-of-frame junctions, or ambiguous translated residues. V3J clonotypes were defined by identical inferred V gene, J gene, and CDR3 amino acid sequence. To compute the percentage overlap between repertoires, the number of shared unique clonotypes was divided by the size of the smaller repertoire. RTK rarefaction, the Chao1 estimator, and Recon v2.1 estimates of unobserved clonotypes were used to assess repertoire richness. Generation probabilities were computed with OLGA for all TCRbeta clonotypes obtained by the gDNA method from four donors. TCRdb obtained this table from immuneACCESS and retained in-frame rearrangements with V and J assigned. These tables miss some clones; where compared with another copy, unresolved V genes account for less than half of the shortfall, and the remainder is unexplained. V, J and clone size derive from that table, while D and trimming were established from the DNA sequence. Counted in this sample were more than 2 million clones; approximately 96% of them appeared once. Of the sample, less than 0.15% falls within the top ten clones.

General findings and caveats noted by the study authors: Across a handful of donors, 5% to 6% of naive CD4, 3% to 3.5% of naive CD8, 2.3% of memory CD4, and under 0.45% of memory CD8 clonotypes were shared. Because the study included a small number of donors, the genetic and exposure-history diversity represented was limited. Naive subsets generally had larger estimated clonotype richness than memory subsets. Pairwise subsampling led to the expectation that sequencing depth would affect the degree of clonotype sharing among donors. Incomplete sequencing was indicated by rarefaction of sorted-subset datasets, despite the large sequencing depth. Sampling was restricted to blood, and TCR repertoires in tissues likely differ from the TCR repertoires found in blood. Compared with non-shared clonotypes, clonotypes shared by all four sorted-subset donors had higher generation probabilities.

This TCR came from a man younger than 35 in good health. Sequenced sample: naive CD4+ T cells sorted from blood. The cell subset or site label, as the study defines it: CD45RA+ positively selected. The chain couples TRBV5-1 to TRBJ2-1, with 12 bases aligning to TRBD2. The CDR3: CASSSRTSGIYNEQFF. The DNA reads as follows: TGCGCCAGCAGCTCAAGGACTAGCGGGATATACAATGAGCAGTTCTTC.